The present entry profiles one T cell receptor (beta chain) with its context. With a J-beta primer mix and a sample-barcoded 5' primer, a second PCR ran about 7 to 12 cycles. TCRdb re-analysed the 5' RACE reads in MiXCR, keeping a single row per CDR3 protein. Of approximately 1.5 million distinct CDR3 sequences in the sample, roughly 30% were seen once. The data were taken from a study of blood T cells in healthy people across ages. CDR3 length: 14 amino acids. Trimming removed 8 bases at V and 7 bases at J, with 15 bases between. Germline V gene lookup returns CDR1 MNHEY and CDR2 SVGEGT. What was sequenced was blood. The clonotype comes from a woman younger than 45 in good health. The chain combines TRBV6-2 or TRBV6-3 with TRBJ1-6; a weak D match, TRBD1 (6 bases). CDR3 sequence reads: CASRAGARNSPLHF. As DNA, the CDR3 is TGTGCCAGCCGGGCAGGGGCCAGGAATTCACCCCTCCACTTT.